This T cell receptor (beta chain) was captured in a study of blood T cell repertoires in COVID-19. About the research overall: The study drew acute and convalescent COVID-19 samples from the United States, Italy and Spain. T cells, B-cell-depleted T cells, or PBMCs supplied cDNA or gDNA.

V was clipped by 6 bases and J by 0 bases, with 6 bases between them. Germline values: CDR1 KGHSH, CDR2 LQKENI. CDR3 size: 13 residues. Per the original data handling: Estimates of nucleated cell counts were drawn from the amplification of reference gene primers. Assay: immunoSEQ multiplex PCR; the TCRdb copy retains only in-frame clones and omits some. V and J calls and clone size are given by that table; D and trimming were obtained from the DNA. The data show under 100,000 clones, roughly 80% seen once. Sequenced: peripheral blood. The chain recombines TRBV18 with TRBJ1-5, with D perhaps TRBD1 (5 bases). The origin of this receptor is a woman in her seventies with active or convalescent COVID-19. CDR3 protein: CASSQGSNQPQHF. CDR3 sequence (DNA): TGTGCCAGCTCGCAGGGTAGCAATCAGCCCCAGCATTTT.